These 17 T cell receptor beta chains share one sample of origin, sequenced in a study of shared clonotypes between healthy human individuals. TCRdb's table, derived via immunoSEQ multiplex PCR, lists solely in-frame clones and lacks some. The sample yields about 1.1 million clones, about 80% seen once. Sequenced material: memory CD4+ T cells from PBMCs. Subset indicated: CD45RA-negative fraction. These receptors all come from a man younger than 35 in good health. Some clones in this sample may be carry-over from other donors' samples.

This chain uses TRBV21-1 with TRBJ2-7. TRBV21-1 is designated a pseudogene. The CDR3 length is 16 residues. DNA of the CDR3: TGTGCCAGCAGCAAGATTCGGGACGGTCCCTCCTACGAGCAGTACTTC. Its translation: CASSKIRDGPSYEQYF.

This clone was counted a single time. The V call is TRBV7-3, the J call TRBJ2-5; D tentatively fits TRBD1 or TRBD2 (5 bases each). From germline, CDR1 is SGHTA and CDR2 FQGTGA. V was cut by 0 bases and J by 3 bases, with 11 bases left in between. The CDR3 covers 15 residues. The CDR3 loop reads CASSLTGRKEETQYF. The CDR3 bases are TGTGCCAGCAGCTTAACGGGACGGAAAGAAGAGACCCAGTACTTC.

The chain combines TRBV7-9 with TRBJ2-7; 7 bases agree with TRBD1. The junction had 9 bases not matched to a gene; V was cut back by 5 bases and J by 2 bases. From germline, CDR1 is SEHNR and CDR2 FQNEAQ (reference sequence). The CDR3 sequence is 15 residues long. In DNA form, the CDR3 reads TGTGCCAGCAGCCAGATAGGACAGGCGGCCTACGAGCAGTACTTC. Protein product: CASSQIGQAAYEQYF.

Concerning this clone itself: A read error is possible here, since a much larger clone lies one base away. The sample contains more than one DNA sequence encoding this CDR3. The chain employs TRBV6-1 and TRBJ2-4; TRBD2 matches 11 bases. This CDR3 is 15 amino acids long. The germline V gene encodes CDR1 MNHNS and CDR2 SASEGT. V trimming: 4 bases; J trimming: 6 bases; junction bases outside the gene matches: 5. Written as DNA, the CDR3 is TGTGCCAGCAGTGTGATAGCGGGAGGGGTAAACATTCAGTACTTC. It encodes CASSVIAGGVNIQYF.

The chain couples TRBV5-1 to TRBJ2-6, with D maybe TRBD2 (6 bases). Trimming took off 4 bases at V and 1 base at J, with 15 bases between the two ends. The CDR3 runs 17 residues. CDR1 and CDR2 (germline): SGHRS, YFSETQ. Here the CDR3 DNA reads TGCGCCAGCAGCCAGGGACTCCGGATATCTGGGGCCAACGTCCTGACTTTC. It yields the protein CASSQGLRISGANVLTF.

V gene TRBV4-2 combines with J gene TRBJ2-3; TRBD2 aligns across 7 bases. The V gene's germline CDR1 is LGHNA and CDR2 YNFKEQ. The junction had 6 bases not matched to a gene; V was cut back by 0 bases and J by 0 bases. This CDR3 is built from 17 residues. CDR3 region: CASSQDRVSGSTDTQYF. CDR3 DNA: TGTGCCAGCAGCCAAGATCGTGTTAGCGGGAGCACAGATACGCAGTATTTT.

This clone was detected many times. The sample carries other DNA sequences with the same CDR3. This chain connects TRBV29-1 to TRBJ1-1; D is possibly TRBD1 (6 bases). Between the trimmed V and J ends, which lost 2 bases and 5 bases, there was a span of 12 bases. This CDR3 has 13 amino acids. The germline CDR1 and CDR2 sequences are SQVTM and ANQGSEA. This CDR3 reads CSVERGGLTEAFF. DNA for the CDR3: TGCAGCGTTGAACGGGGGGGCTTGACTGAAGCTTTCTTT.

The CDR3 nucleotides are TGTGCCAGCAGCGAGACTAGCGGGAGGGCAAATGAGCAGTTCTTC. The encoded protein is CASSETSGRANEQFF. The chain recombines TRBV7-2 with TRBJ2-1, with 14 nucleotides matching TRBD2. The CDR3 is 15 amino acids. Per the germline V gene, CDR1 is SGHTA and CDR2 is FQGNSA. The V and J ends lost 5 bases and 7 bases, in that order; junction bases with no gene match: 4. Supplemented by reference TRBV7-2 and TRBJ2-1, the full variable domain reads GAGVSQSPSNKVTEKGKDVELRCDPISGHTALYWYRQSLGQGLEFLIYFQGNSAPDKSGLPSDRFSAERTGGSVSTLTIQRTQQEDSAVYLCASSETSGRANEQFFGPGTRLTVL.

This chain links TRBV4-3 with TRBJ1-4; possibly TRBD1 for D (6 bases). Germline V CDR1 and CDR2: LGHNA, YSLEER. The CDR3 has 14 amino acids. The germline V and J ends were trimmed by 1 base and 5 bases, with 8 bases remaining between them. DNA for the CDR3: TGCGCCAGCAGCCAAGGGACAGCAAATGAAAAACTGTTTTTT. Its translation: CASSQGTANEKLFF.

Written as DNA, the CDR3 is TGCGCCAGCAGCTTGGAGGGTGGGGAGCTGTTTTTT. Protein sequence: CASSLEGGELFF. J is TRBJ2-2 and V is TRBV5-1; D ambiguous. CDR3 length: 12 residues. V lost 0 bases, J lost 8 bases, and 5 bases lay in between. The germline V gene encodes CDR1 SGHRS and CDR2 YFSETQ. Combining the CDR3 with reference TRBV5-1 and TRBJ2-2 gives the whole variable domain KAGVTQTPRYLIKTRGQQVTLSCSPISGHRSVSWYQQTPGQGLQFLFEYFSETQRNKGNFPGRFSGRQFSNSRSEMNVSTLELGDSALYLCASSLEGGELFFGEGSRLTVL.

CDR3 DNA sequence: TGTGCCAGCAGCCAACTACTAGCGGGAGGGACGGGTGAGCAGTTCTTC. Its translation: CASSQLLAGGTGEQFF. The chain recombines TRBV4-2 with TRBJ2-1; TRBD2 matches at 13 bases. The CDR3 extends over 16 amino acids. V trimming: 2 bases; J trimming: 9 bases; junction bases outside the gene matches: 7. Germline V lookup: CDR1 LGHNA, CDR2 YNFKEQ.

This chain connects TRBV27 to TRBJ1-2; 7 positions agree with TRBD1. CDR3 length equals 15 residues. CDR1 is MNHEY and CDR2 is SMNVEV in the germline V gene (reference sequence). The V segment lost 6 bases and the J segment 2 bases; nucleotides outside the gene matches: 9. CDR3 DNA: TGTGCCAGCAGCCTACAGGGGAGGGGAAACTATGGCTACACCTTC. Its protein is CASSLQGRGNYGYTF.

The chain is built from TRBV6-6 and TRBJ2-3, with 11 bases fitting TRBD1. This CDR3 has 14 amino acids. V gave up 4 bases and J gave up 5 bases; unmatched junction bases: 2. The germline V gene encodes CDR1 MNHNY and CDR2 SVGAGI (reference sequence). CDR3 residues: CASSSDRGRDTQYF. The CDR3 DNA sequence: TGTGCCAGCAGTTCGGACAGGGGGCGAGATACGCAGTATTTT.

The CDR3 bases are TGTGCCATCAGTGAGCCCCAGACAGGGGTATCCTACGAGCAGTACTTC. Its protein is CAISEPQTGVSYEQYF. The chain uses TRBV10-3 and TRBJ2-7, with TRBD1 matching 8 bases. Unmatched junction bases numbered 7, after V lost 2 bases and J lost 1 base. The CDR3 runs to 16 residues. Germline V gene data show CDR1 as ENHRY and CDR2 as SYGVKD.

This clone showed up just a few times. The chain couples TRBV30 to TRBJ2-5; TRBD2 matches at 7 bases. The CDR3 spans 14 residues. Trimming removed 4 bases from V and 5 bases from J; junction bases left unmatched: 10. Germline-derived CDR1 and CDR2 are GTSNPN and SVGIG (reference sequence). For the CDR3, the DNA is TGTGCCTGGACGCAAGCGGGGCCGCTGGAGACCCAGTACTTC. This gives the protein CAWTQAGPLETQYF.

The chain recombines TRBV6-1 with TRBJ2-4; the match to TRBD1 covers 10 bases. The V gene end was trimmed by 4 bases and the J gene end by 7 bases; junction bases not matched to a gene: 4. The CDR3 consists of 14 residues. Looked up from germline, CDR1 is MNHNS and CDR2 is SASEGT. CDR3 in amino acids: CASSADRGSNIQYF. CDR3 DNA: TGTGCCAGCAGTGCGGACAGGGGGAGTAACATTCAGTACTTC.

The chain couples TRBV2 to TRBJ1-4; TRBD1 matches at 7 bases. The V gene's germline CDR1 is SNHLY and CDR2 FYNNEI. This CDR3 has 14 residues. V shed 7 bases and J 4 bases; nucleotides not matched to a gene: 6. The CDR3 nucleotides read TGTGCCAGCACGGAGGGGGCTGGTAATGAAAAACTGTTTTTT. Amino acid sequence: CASTEGAGNEKLFF.